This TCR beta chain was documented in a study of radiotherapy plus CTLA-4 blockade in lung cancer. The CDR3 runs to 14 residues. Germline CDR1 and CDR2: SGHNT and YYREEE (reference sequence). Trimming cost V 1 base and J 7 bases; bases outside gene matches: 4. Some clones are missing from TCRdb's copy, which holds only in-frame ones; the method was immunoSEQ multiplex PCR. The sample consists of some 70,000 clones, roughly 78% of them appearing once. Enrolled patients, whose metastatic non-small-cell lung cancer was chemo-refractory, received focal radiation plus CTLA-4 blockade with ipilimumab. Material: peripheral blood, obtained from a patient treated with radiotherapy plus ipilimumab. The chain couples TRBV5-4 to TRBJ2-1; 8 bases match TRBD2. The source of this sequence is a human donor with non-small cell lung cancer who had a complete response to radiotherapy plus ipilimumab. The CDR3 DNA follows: TGTGCCAGCAGCTTGTTTGCGGGAGGAAATGAGCAGTTCTTC. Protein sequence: CASSLFAGGNEQFF.